This T cell receptor beta chain is drawn from a study of blood T cells in healthy people across ages. Per the germline V gene, CDR1 is SEHNR and CDR2 is FQNEAQ (reference sequence). CDR3 length: 14 amino acids. The V gene end was trimmed by 5 bases and the J gene end by 3 bases; junction bases not matched to a gene: 6. Together with a sample-barcoded 5' primer, a J-beta primer mix was included in a second PCR lasting about 6 to 12 cycles. TCRdb independently ran MiXCR on the 5' RACE reads; one entry per CDR3 protein. The sample includes hundreds of thousands of distinct CDR3 sequences, roughly 60% of them seen just once. There are a few counts of this clonotype.

This clonotype was sampled from a young man in good health. The chain carries TRBV7-9 and TRBJ2-5; 7 bases align to TRBD2. Material for sequencing was blood. The chain's CDR3 is CASSNKGLKETQYF. The CDR3 nucleotides read TGTGCCAGCAGCAACAAGGGACTAAAAGAGACCCAGTACTTC.